Sequencing of this TCR beta chain was carried out in a study of CD8 T cells in Susac syndrome. RNA, at roughly 0.45 to 1 ug, was reverse transcribed with random hexamers. Across 54 Vbeta and 13 Jbeta, TCR beta CDR3 was amplified with immunoSEQ multiplex PCR. TCRdb reanalysed the immunoSEQ multiplex PCR reads using MiXCR and keeps one entry per CDR3 protein. The data show about 180,000 distinct CDR3 sequences, 85% to 95% seen once. Sequencing of TCR beta was undertaken in CD8+ and CD4+ T cells derived from blood. Stable or active relapsing-remitting multiple sclerosis, untreated and meeting revised McDonald criteria, defined the controls. The CDR3 consists of 16 residues. Germline CDR1 DFQATT, CDR2 SNEGSKA (reference sequence). V was shortened by 0 bases and J by 0 bases, with 15 bases between the two germline ends.

The rearrangement joins TRBV20-1 to TRBJ2-7; D might be TRBD1 or TRBD2, each matching 5 bases. The sample taken for sequencing was CD8+ T cells from PBMCs. The clonotype originates from a human donor with multiple sclerosis. The CDR3: CSARDTGGSFSYEQYF. The CDR3 nucleotides are TGCAGTGCTAGAGATACTGGGGGTTCCTTCTCCTACGAGCAGTACTTC.